Listed here are 24 T cell receptor beta chains from one sample, sequenced in a study of PD-1 blockade in classical Hodgkin lymphoma. Every patient experienced relapse after autologous stem cell transplantation, and brentuximab vedotin exposure varied. Starting with thawed PBMCs, CD4+ T cells were purified by magnetic negative selection. Repertoires were generated with immunoSEQ multiplex PCR, while TCRdb's copy carries only in-frame clones and drops some. The sample lists 9,500 to 15,000 clones; 79% were seen once. Specimen: CD4+ T cells from blood, collected at baseline. Every receptor here comes from a human donor with classical Hodgkin lymphoma.

The CDR3 region has the DNA TGTGCCAGCAGCTTCATGGGACCGAATAATTCACCCCTCCACTTT. Amino acids: CASSFMGPNNSPLHF. V usage is TRBV7-9 and J usage is TRBJ1-6; tentative D call: TRBD1 (5 bases). CDR1 and CDR2 (germline): SEHNR, FQNEAQ (reference sequence). Trimming stripped 3 bases from V and 5 bases from J, with 11 bases between. CDR3 length equals 15 residues.

V is TRBV5-1 and J is TRBJ2-3, with D perhaps TRBD1 or TRBD2 (5 bases each). Trimming took off 0 bases at V and 3 bases at J, with 14 bases between the two ends. CDR3 length equals 16 residues. Germline CDR1 SGHRS, CDR2 YFSETQ. The CDR3 DNA reads as TGCGCCAGCAGCTTGGCCCACGGGGCCCGGACAGATACGCAGTATTTT. Its translation is CASSLAHGARTDTQYF.

This chain uses TRBV4-2 with TRBJ2-2; 12 bases align to TRBD2. The CDR3 length is 17 residues. V lost 1 base to trimming and J lost 5 bases; unmatched junction nucleotides: 5. In germline, CDR1 is LGHNA, CDR2 YNFKEQ. Here the CDR3 reads CASSQALAGGPTGELFF. The CDR3 DNA reads TGTGCCAGCAGCCAAGCGCTAGCGGGGGGGCCGACCGGGGAGCTGTTTTTT.

The chain has TRBV2 and TRBJ2-2, with 11 bases that match TRBD2. The CDR3 length is 19 residues. CDR1 and CDR2 (germline): SNHLY, FYNNEI. The V and J ends lost 0 bases and 4 bases, in that order; junction bases with no gene match: 10. The CDR3 spells CASSEATLSGGVATGELFF. The CDR3 coding sequence is TGTGCCAGCAGTGAAGCTACACTTAGCGGGGGGGTTGCCACCGGGGAGCTGTTTTTT.

This clone has a single count. The chain carries TRBV9 and TRBJ2-5, with 7 bases identical to TRBD1. CDR1 is SGDLS and CDR2 is YYNGEE in the germline V gene. The V segment lost 0 bases and the J segment 9 bases; nucleotides outside the gene matches: 17. The CDR3 extends over 17 amino acids. The CDR3 DNA reads as TGTGCCAGCAGCGTAGGGCTGAACCAACAGGGGAGAGACCCCCAGTACTTC. Its translation is CASSVGLNQQGRDPQYF. Based on the CDR3 plus reference TRBV9 and TRBJ2-5, the full variable domain is DSGVTQTPKHLITATGQRVTLRCSPRSGDLSVYWYQQSLDQGLQFLIQYYNGEERAKGNILERFSAQQFPDLHSELNLSSLELGDSALYFCASSVGLNQQGRDPQYFGPGTRLLVL.

Details on this clone: The junction and the germline gene differ at one end; a read error may be behind it. The CDR3 reads CASSYRDRPLLGAF. The CDR3 DNA sequence: TGTGCCAGCAGCTATAGGGACAGGCCGCTCCTCGGCGCTTTC. The V call is TRBV5-6, the J call TRBJ1-2; 8 positions match TRBD1. The CDR3 consists of 14 residues. CDR1 is SGHDT and CDR2 is YYEEEE in the germline V gene.

This chain connects TRBV28 to TRBJ1-1; D ambiguous. Trimming stripped 5 bases from V and 0 bases from J, with 1 base between. CDR3 size: 11 residues. The germline V gene has CDR1 MDHEN and CDR2 SYDVKM. The CDR3 region is CASSMNTEAFF. The CDR3 nucleotides read TGTGCCAGCAGTATGAACACTGAAGCTTTCTTT.

This clone was detected only once. The V call is TRBV7-2, the J call TRBJ2-6, with 13 bases that match TRBD2. The V gene's germline CDR1 is SGHTA and CDR2 FQGNSA. With V trimmed by 5 bases and J by 1 base, 5 bases remained unmatched. The CDR3 is made up of 18 amino acids. For the CDR3, the DNA is TGTGCCAGCAGCAAGGGACTAGCGGGACTTTCTGGGGCCAACGTCCTGACTTTC. Translating it yields CASSKGLAGLSGANVLTF.

This chain links TRBV9 with TRBJ1-1, with D uncertain. The CDR3 has 14 residues. Per germline, CDR1 SGDLS and CDR2 YYNGEE. Trimming pared 0 bases from V and 6 bases from J, leaving 12 bases between. In nucleotides, the CDR3 is TGTGCCAGCAGCGTAGTTGAGTCGAGCGCTGAAGCTTTCTTT. Translated, it gives CASSVVESSAEAFF. The variable domain in full, with the rest retrieved from reference TRBV9 and TRBJ1-1, is DSGVTQTPKHLITATGQRVTLRCSPRSGDLSVYWYQQSLDQGLQFLIQYYNGEERAKGNILERFSAQQFPDLHSELNLSSLELGDSALYFCASSVVESSAEAFFGQGTRLTVV.

The chain combines TRBV11-1 with TRBJ2-3; TRBD1 agrees at 8 bases. Germline trimming cut 1 base from V and 2 bases from J; bases unmatched to any gene: 11. The CDR3 has 18 residues. CDR1 and CDR2 from the germline V gene are SGHAT and FQDESV (reference sequence). CDR3 region: CASSLGSATGAPTDTQYF. For the CDR3, the DNA is TGTGCCAGCAGCTTAGGGTCCGCGACAGGGGCGCCCACAGATACGCAGTATTTT.

This chain connects TRBV12-5 to TRBJ1-4; 7 bases fit TRBD1. CDR3 length equals 13 residues. Germline CDR1 LGHNT, CDR2 FRNRAP. V dropped 5 bases and J dropped 8; count of bases not matched to a gene: 5. The CDR3 region is CASGAGTAEKLFF. Written as DNA, the CDR3 is TGTGCTAGTGGTGCCGGGACAGCCGAAAAACTGTTTTTT.

The sample holds one count of this clone. The chain is built from TRBV10-2 and TRBJ1-5, with D possibly TRBD1 on 5 matching bases. Trimming took 7 bases from V and 1 from J, leaving 11 bases between them. Germline V gene sequence: CDR1 WSHSY, CDR2 SAAADI. The length of the CDR3 is 14 residues. The CDR3: CASKEGRSNQPQHF. The DNA of the CDR3 is TGCGCCAGCAAGGAGGGACGGAGCAATCAGCCCCAGCATTTT.

The CDR3 DNA sequence: TGTGCCAGCAGTGAGACCGGGACGGGGCCATCTAAGACCCAGTACTTC. It translates to CASSETGTGPSKTQYF. V is TRBV25-1 and J is TRBJ2-5; D is tentatively TRBD1 or TRBD2 (5 bases each). V lost 3 bases and J lost 6, with 20 bases in between. The CDR3 runs 16 residues. Germline V gene sequence: CDR1 MGHDK, CDR2 SYGVNS.

The V gene is TRBV9, the J gene TRBJ2-6; D gene uncertain. This CDR3 has 14 residues. Germline V gene lookup returns CDR1 SGDLS and CDR2 YYNGEE. Trimming left V 0 bases short and J 2 bases short, with 3 bases between. DNA for the CDR3: TGTGCCAGCAGCGTAGGAACTGGGGCCAACGTCCTGACTTTC. Its protein product is CASSVGTGANVLTF.

The CDR3 loop is CASSGTSYEQYF. For the CDR3, the DNA is TGTGCCAGCTCGGGAACCTCCTACGAGCAGTACTTC. The chain employs TRBV6-6 and TRBJ2-7, with D tentatively TRBD2 (5 bases). This CDR3 contains 12 residues. Per the germline V gene, CDR1 is MNHNY and CDR2 is SVGAGI (reference sequence). Trimming stripped 8 bases from V and 0 bases from J, with 8 bases between.

The chain links TRBV11-1 to TRBJ2-3; TRBD2 might be the D (7 bases). Germline assignment: CDR1 SGHAT and CDR2 FQDESV (reference sequence). The CDR3 spans 17 residues. V shed 5 bases and J shed 2 bases, with 20 bases lying between them. Here the CDR3 reads CASSPGVAGATTDTQYF. The CDR3 nucleotides are TGTGCCAGCAGCCCCGGGGTGGCGGGGGCTACCACAGATACGCAGTATTTT.

The chain uses TRBV6-6 and TRBJ1-3; 8 bases fit TRBD1. The V gene end was trimmed by 5 bases and the J gene end by 0 bases; junction bases not matched to a gene: 3. Germline V lookup: CDR1 MNHNY, CDR2 SVGAGI (reference sequence). The CDR3 contains 15 residues. In nucleotides, the CDR3 is TGTGCCAGCAGTAGGACAGGGACCTCTGGAAACACCATATATTTT. Protein sequence: CASSRTGTSGNTIYF.

The chain combines TRBV19 with TRBJ2-3; D remains ambiguous. Germline values: CDR1 LNHDA, CDR2 SQIVND (reference sequence). V was clipped by 3 bases and J by 5 bases, with 18 bases between them. The CDR3 runs to 16 residues. The CDR3 DNA reads TGTGCCAGTAGTATGTCCGGCATCTTCTTGGGAGATACGCAGTATTTT. It translates to CASSMSGIFLGDTQYF.

The chain uses TRBV6-5 and TRBJ2-5; D gene ambiguous. This CDR3 is 12 amino acids long. The V gene's germline CDR1 is MNHEY and CDR2 SVGAGI. V was clipped by 5 bases and J by 1 base, with 5 bases between them. As DNA, the CDR3 is TGTGCCAGCAGTCAGGCCCAAGAGACCCAGTACTTC. Its protein is CASSQAQETQYF.

This chain connects TRBV28 to TRBJ1-1; no definite D call. V was pared by 6 bases and J by 7 bases, with 18 bases between. The CDR3 is 14 amino acids. Germline values: CDR1 MDHEN, CDR2 SYDVKM. The CDR3 protein is CASSRNAGSFEAFF. The CDR3 DNA follows: TGTGCCAGCAGCCGAAATGCGGGGAGTTTTGAAGCTTTCTTT.

J is TRBJ2-3 and V is TRBV18; 9 nucleotides align to TRBD2. This CDR3 has 16 amino acids. Germline V gene data show CDR1 as KGHSH and CDR2 as LQKENI. The trim removed 1 base at V and 4 bases at J, leaving 6 bases unmatched. CDR3 nucleotides: TGTGCCAGCTCACCACTAGCGGGGGCGTACTCAGATACGCAGTATTTT. Its protein is CASSPLAGAYSDTQYF.

The chain links TRBV7-2 to TRBJ2-2; tentative D call: TRBD2 (6 bases). With 2 bases removed from V and 1 base from J, the gap between germline ends came to 8 bases. The germline CDR1 and CDR2 sequences are SGHTA and FQGNSA. The CDR3 sequence is 15 residues long. The DNA for the CDR3 is TGTGCCAGCAGCTTACAAGCGGGGAACACCGGGGAGCTGTTTTTT. As protein: CASSLQAGNTGELFF. The full variable domain, rest sourced from reference TRBV7-2 and TRBJ2-2, is GAGVSQSPSNKVTEKGKDVELRCDPISGHTALYWYRQSLGQGLEFLIYFQGNSAPDKSGLPSDRFSAERTGGSVSTLTIQRTQQEDSAVYLCASSLQAGNTGELFFGEGSRLTVL.

This chain joins TRBV6-5 and TRBJ2-1, with a weak D call TRBD2 (6 bases). Trimming took off 3 bases at V and 5 bases at J, with 14 bases between the two ends. Per the germline V gene, CDR1 is MNHEY and CDR2 is SVGAGI. The CDR3 consists of 15 residues. The DNA of the CDR3 is TGTGCCAGCAGTTATGTGGGGAGGTTGAACAATGAGCAGTTCTTC. This gives the protein CASSYVGRLNNEQFF.

This sequence joins TRBV7-2 and TRBJ1-4, with 7 bases lining up with TRBD1. Germline CDR1 reads SGHTA; CDR2 reads FQGNSA. J was trimmed by 8 bases and V by 7 bases; bases with no gene match: 13. The CDR3 sequence is 15 residues long. CDR3 sequence: CASTSYRGSGEKLFF. In DNA form, the CDR3 reads TGTGCCAGCACCTCTTACAGGGGATCTGGGGAAAAACTGTTTTTT.